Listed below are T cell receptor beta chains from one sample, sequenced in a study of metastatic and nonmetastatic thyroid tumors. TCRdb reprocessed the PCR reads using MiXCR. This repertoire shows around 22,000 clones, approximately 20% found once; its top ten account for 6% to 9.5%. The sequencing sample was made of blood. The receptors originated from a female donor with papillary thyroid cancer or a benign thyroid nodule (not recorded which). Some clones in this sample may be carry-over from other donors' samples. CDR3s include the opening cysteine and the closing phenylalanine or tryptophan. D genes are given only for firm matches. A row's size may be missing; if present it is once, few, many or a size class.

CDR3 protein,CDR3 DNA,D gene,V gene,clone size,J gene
CASSQSGTGGETQYF,TGCGCCAGCAGCCAAAGCGGTACGGGAGGCGAGACCCAGTACTTC,TRBD2,TRBV4-3,many,TRBJ2-5
CASSMPTGMNTEAFF,TGTGCCAGTAGTATGCCGACGGGGATGAACACTGAAGCTTTCTTT,.,TRBV19,many,TRBJ1-1
CASRRGTGGTTSGNSPLHF,TGTGCCAGCAGACGGGGGACAGGAGGCACCACCTCTGGAAATTCACCCCTCCACTTT,TRBD1,TRBV6-2/TRBV6-3,.,TRBJ1-6
CASSYMNTEAFF,TGTGCCAGCAGTTACATGAACACTGAAGCTTTCTTT,.,TRBV2,many,TRBJ1-1
CASSLRGWGNHRYEQYF,TGTGCCAGCAGCTTGAGGGGGTGGGGTAATCATCGCTACGAGCAGTACTTC,.,TRBV5-7,many,TRBJ2-7
CASRDSGGAVCEQFF,TGTGCCAGCAGAGATAGCGGGGGGGCCGTATGTGAGCAGTTCTTC,TRBD2,TRBV12-3/TRBV12-4,.,TRBJ2-1
CSARGQGVQPQHF,TGCAGTGCTAGGGGGCAGGGGGTTCAGCCCCAGCATTTT,TRBD1,TRBV20-1,many,TRBJ1-5
CASSQSGDGYGYTF,TGCGCCAGCAGCCAATCAGGGGACGGCTATGGCTACACCTTC,.,TRBV4-1,many,TRBJ1-2
CSARNPSSGGNYEQYF,TGCAGTGCTAGAAACCCTTCTAGCGGGGGGAACTACGAGCAGTACTTC,TRBD2,TRBV20-1,.,TRBJ2-7
CASSLGSDSGYTF,TGTGCCAGCAGTCTAGGCAGTGATTCTGGCTACACCTTC,.,TRBV12-3/TRBV12-4,few,TRBJ1-2
CASSFGTPVVEQYF,TGTGCCAGCAGTTTCGGGACCCCGGTTGTCGAACAGTACTTC,.,TRBV28,.,TRBJ2-7
CASSYLTGTGSYGYTF,TGTGCCAGCAGTTACTTAACCGGGACAGGGAGCTATGGCTACACCTTC,TRBD1,TRBV6-6,.,TRBJ1-2
CASSQDFASAIYNEQFF,TGCGCCAGCAGCCAAGATTTCGCTAGCGCTATTTACAATGAGCAGTTCTTC,.,TRBV4-3,many,TRBJ2-1
CSVERDGTGEAFF,TGCAGCGTTGAACGGGATGGGACAGGGGAAGCTTTCTTT,TRBD1,TRBV29-1,many,TRBJ1-1
CASSLDASFRRNEQFF,TGTGCCAGCAGCCTGGATGCTAGCTTTCGTCGAAATGAGCAGTTCTTC,.,TRBV4-2,many,TRBJ2-1
CASTGGVREKLFF,TGTGCCAGCACTGGAGGGGTCAGGGAAAAACTGTTTTTT,.,TRBV12-3/TRBV12-4,many,TRBJ1-4
CASSIDPGRNEQYF,TGTGCCAGTAGTATAGATCCGGGACGGAACGAGCAGTACTTC,.,TRBV19,many,TRBJ2-7
CSAHDGGREQYF,TGCAGTGCTCACGATGGGGGGCGCGAGCAGTACTTC,.,TRBV20-1,many,TRBJ2-7
CASSRDRAGGYTF,TGTGCCAGCAGTCGGGACAGGGCAGGCGGCTACACCTTC,TRBD1,TRBV6-1,medium-sized,TRBJ1-2
CASTGGNYNEQFF,TGTGCCAGCACAGGGGGCAACTACAATGAGCAGTTCTTC,TRBD1,TRBV28,medium-sized,TRBJ2-1
CASSTAGGATGELFF,TGTGCCAGCAGTACGGCGGGTGGTGCCACCGGGGAGCTGTTTTTT,.,TRBV12-3/TRBV12-4,.,TRBJ2-2
CASSFTGTGELFF,TGCGCCAGCAGCTTCACAGGAACCGGGGAGCTGTTTTTT,.,TRBV5-1,many,TRBJ2-2
CASSLVQGPYEQYF,TGTGCCAGCAGCTTGGTCCAGGGACCCTACGAGCAGTACTTC,.,TRBV5-5,many,TRBJ2-7
CSARPSTGDTQYF,TGCAGTGCTAGACCGAGTACGGGAGATACCCAGTACTTC,.,TRBV20-1,many,TRBJ2-5
CASSSKDRAETQYF,TGTGCCAGCAGCTCTAAGGACAGGGCAGAGACCCAGTACTTC,TRBD1,TRBV5-5,many,TRBJ2-5
CASSRSTEVNTEAFF,TGCGCCAGCAGCCGGTCGACAGAAGTGAACACTGAAGCTTTCTTT,.,TRBV4-3,many,TRBJ1-1
CASSQVSVGEAFF,TGTGCCAGCAGCCAAGTCAGCGTTGGTGAAGCTTTCTTT,.,TRBV4-2,many,TRBJ1-1
CASSFSDRGTYEQYF,TGTGCCAGCAGCTTTTCGGACAGGGGAACCTACGAGCAGTACTTC,TRBD1,TRBV7-2,.,TRBJ2-7
CSATHTQYF,TGCAGTGCTACCCATACGCAGTATTTT,.,TRBV20-1,many,TRBJ2-3
CASSLPAGQGAEAFF,TGCGCCAGCAGCCTGCCCGCTGGACAGGGCGCTGAAGCTTTCTTT,TRBD1,TRBV5-1,.,TRBJ1-1
CSASTLLYEQYF,TGCAGTGCCTCGACACTGCTCTACGAGCAGTACTTC,.,TRBV20-1,many,TRBJ2-7
CSAREESGSTDTQYF,TGCAGTGCTAGAGAAGAGAGTGGGAGCACAGATACGCAGTATTTT,.,TRBV20-1,many,TRBJ2-3
CPSSSTLAGGTDSQYF,TGTCCCAGCAGTTCTACGCTAGCGGGGGGTACAGATTCGCAGTATTTT,TRBD2,TRBV6-2/TRBV6-3,.,TRBJ2-3
CASSGTGSGANVLTF,TGTGCCAGCAGTGGGACAGGGTCCGGGGCCAACGTCCTGACTTTC,TRBD1,TRBV6-1,many,TRBJ2-6
CASSRQGLDSEQFF,TGTGCCAGCAGCAGACAGGGATTAGACAGTGAGCAGTTCTTC,TRBD1,TRBV12-3/TRBV12-4,.,TRBJ2-1
CASAQGQDNTGELFF,TGTGCCAGCGCCCAGGGACAGGACAACACCGGGGAGCTGTTTTTT,TRBD1,TRBV6-1,medium-sized,TRBJ2-2
CASTRISNYGYTF,TGTGCCAGCACGAGGATCTCTAACTATGGCTACACCTTC,.,TRBV6-1,medium-sized,TRBJ1-2
CASSSHRVPDNEQFF,TGTGCCAGCAGTTCCCACAGGGTACCGGACAATGAGCAGTTCTTC,.,TRBV12-3/TRBV12-4,many,TRBJ2-1
CAIRGGRQPQHF,TGTGCTATTAGGGGAGGGCGTCAGCCCCAGCATTTT,.,TRBV19,.,TRBJ1-5
CASSQGLTEAFF,TGTGCCAGCAGCCAAGGGCTCACTGAAGCTTTCTTT,.,TRBV6-1,many,TRBJ1-1
CASSIAASPRPQHF,TGTGCCAGTAGTATAGCGGCCTCCCCTCGACCCCAGCATTTT,.,TRBV19,many,TRBJ1-5
CASTLVAGGWDYGYTF,TGTGCCAGCACTTTAGTGGCGGGGGGATGGGACTATGGCTACACCTTC,.,TRBV3-1,few,TRBJ1-2
CATSHRENHEQYF,TGTGCCACCAGTCACAGGGAAAACCACGAGCAGTACTTC,.,TRBV24-1,medium-sized,TRBJ2-7
CSARDRTSYEQYF,TGCAGTGCTAGAGATCGGACATCCTACGAGCAGTACTTC,.,TRBV20-1,medium-sized,TRBJ2-7
CATTRDDEAFF,TGTGCCACCACCAGGGATGATGAAGCTTTCTTT,.,TRBV24-1,many,TRBJ1-1
CSARTGLLGTDTQYF,TGCAGCGCTAGGACAGGGCTACTCGGAACAGATACGCAGTATTTT,TRBD1,TRBV29-1,many,TRBJ2-3
CAGGGEYEQFF,TGTGCGGGGGGAGGGGAATATGAGCAGTTCTTC,TRBD2,TRBV6-1,few,TRBJ2-1